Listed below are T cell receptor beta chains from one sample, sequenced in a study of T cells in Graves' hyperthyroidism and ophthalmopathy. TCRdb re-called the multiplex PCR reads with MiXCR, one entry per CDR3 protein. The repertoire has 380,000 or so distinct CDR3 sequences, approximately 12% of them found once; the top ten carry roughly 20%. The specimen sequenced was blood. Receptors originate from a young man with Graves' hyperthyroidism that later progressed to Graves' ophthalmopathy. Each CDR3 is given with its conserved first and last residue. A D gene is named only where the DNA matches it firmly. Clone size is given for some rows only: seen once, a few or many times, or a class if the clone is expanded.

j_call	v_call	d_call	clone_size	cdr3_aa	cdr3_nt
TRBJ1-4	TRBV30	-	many	CAWSEGNANEKLFF	TGTGCCTGGAGTGAGGGCAACGCAAATGAAAAACTGTTTTTT
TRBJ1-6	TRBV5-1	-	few	CASSLSGEINSPLHF	TGCGCCAGCAGCTTGTCAGGGGAAATCAATTCACCCCTCCACTTT
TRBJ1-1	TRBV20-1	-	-	CSARPRGRGTEAFF	TGCAGTGCTAGACCCAGGGGACGGGGGACTGAAGCTTTCTTT
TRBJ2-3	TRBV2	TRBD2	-	CASSEEWSSGRSDTQYF	TGTGCCAGCAGTGAAGAATGGAGTAGCGGGCGGTCGGATACGCAGTATTTT
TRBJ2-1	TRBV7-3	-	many	CASSLVGGHKEQFF	TGTGCCAGCAGCTTAGTCGGGGGCCATAAGGAGCAGTTCTTC
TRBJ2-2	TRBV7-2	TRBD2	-	CASSRGGPTGELFF	TGTGCCAGCAGCCGGGGGGGCCCCACCGGGGAGCTGTTTTTT
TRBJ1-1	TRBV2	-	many	CASNQGRHTEAFF	TGTGCCAGCAATCAGGGCAGGCACACTGAAGCTTTCTTT
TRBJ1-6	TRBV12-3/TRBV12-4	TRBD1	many	CASRPGTANSPLHF	TGTGCCAGCAGACCCGGGACAGCAAATTCACCCCTCCACTTT
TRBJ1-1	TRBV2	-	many	CASSRAARGTEAFF	TGTGCCAGCAGCCGGGCCGCCCGCGGGACTGAAGCTTTCTTT
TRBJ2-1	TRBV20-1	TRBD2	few	CNSGGAGNEQFF	TGCAATAGCGGGGGGGCGGGCAATGAGCAGTTCTTC
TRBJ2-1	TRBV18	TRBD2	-	CASSLPLRGGSEQFF	TGTGCCAGCTCACTCCCACTTCGGGGGGGGAGTGAGCAGTTCTTC
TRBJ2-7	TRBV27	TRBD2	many	CASRWGGAGSEQYF	TGTGCCAGCAGGTGGGGAGGGGCCGGGTCCGAGCAGTACTTC
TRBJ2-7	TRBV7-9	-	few	CASSFPRGTEQYF	TGTGCCAGCAGCTTCCCCAGGGGAACCGAGCAGTACTTC
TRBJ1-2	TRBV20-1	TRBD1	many	CSANPGQVDGYTF	TGCAGTGCTAACCCCGGACAGGTTGATGGCTACACCTTC
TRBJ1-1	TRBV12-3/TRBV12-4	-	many	CASRFTGTTEAFF	TGTGCCAGCAGATTCACAGGGACGACTGAAGCTTTCTTT
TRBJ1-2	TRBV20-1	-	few	CSAQRPPVRSYGYTF	TGCAGTGCCCAAAGGCCCCCAGTCAGGAGCTATGGCTACACCTTC
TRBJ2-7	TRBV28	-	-	CASSLKGKSSYEQYF	TGTGCCAGCAGTTTAAAAGGGAAATCCTCCTACGAGCAGTACTTC